Shown below are 30 T cell receptor beta chains from a single sample sequenced in a study of T cells expressing NK-cell markers. TCRdb re-called the 5' RACE reads; one entry per CDR3 protein, DNA not given. Its table records 500,000 to 700,000 distinct CDR3 sequences. The specimen sequenced was blood T cells: a sorted CD56 or NKG2C T cell subset, CD4+ or CD8+ T cells, or bulk PBMC T cells (not recorded which). The receptors here all came from a man aged 18 to 30 in good health.

The V and J genes are TRBV6-1 and TRBJ1-5; TCRdb proposes TRBD1, but this gene call is untestable without DNA. This CDR3 contains 15 residues. The germline V gene encodes CDR1 MNHNS and CDR2 SASEGT. The CDR3 is CASSPDRGLIQPQHF.

The V gene is TRBV11-2, the J gene TRBJ2-1; no DNA is available, so the TRBD1 call from TCRdb remains unchecked. The CDR3 has 13 amino acids. Germline CDR1 and CDR2: SGHAT and FQNNGV. The CDR3 here is CASSSSRVWEQFF.

This chain joins TRBV14 and TRBJ1-6. This CDR3 is 16 amino acids long. Germline CDR1 is SGHDN and CDR2 is FVKESK. The CDR3 protein is CASSQGVRAYNSPLHF.

The rearrangement links TRBV29-1 to TRBJ1-1. This CDR3 contains 14 residues. CDR1 is SQVTM, CDR2 ANQGSEA, per germline. CDR3 amino acids: CSVVNRLMNTEAFF.

The CDR3 reads CSASETGLAGRSEFF. The chain combines TRBV20-1 with TRBJ2-1; TCRdb designates TRBD2, a call that cannot be tested without DNA. In germline, CDR1 is DFQATT, CDR2 SNEGSKA (reference sequence). The CDR3 runs 15 residues.

The chain carries TRBV20-1 and TRBJ2-7; the D call of TRBD2 rests on TCRdb alone, since no DNA is present to check it. Germline V gives CDR1 DFQATT, CDR2 SNEGSKA (reference sequence). The CDR3 contains 12 residues. This CDR3 reads CSAEASRYEQYF.

CDR3 loop: CASSYTNRDSTDTQYF. The V and J genes are TRBV6-5 and TRBJ2-3; the D call from TCRdb, TRBD1, cannot be confirmed without DNA. Germline lookup yields CDR1 MNHEY and CDR2 SVGAGI. The CDR3 sequence is 16 residues long.

The genes are TRBV12-3 or TRBV12-4 and TRBJ2-2; checking the TCRdb D call of TRBD1 is not possible without DNA. The length of the CDR3 is 17 residues. CDR3 sequence: CASSFSWAGANTGELFF.

The genes are TRBV15 and TRBJ2-1; the TRBD1 assignment by TCRdb is unverifiable without DNA. The CDR3 contains 18 residues. Germline values: CDR1 LNHNV, CDR2 YYDKDF (reference sequence). Here the CDR3 reads CATSRDRGTGTHYNEQFF.

The J gene is TRBJ1-5, the V gene TRBV6-2 or TRBV6-3; there is no DNA to check the TCRdb D call of TRBD1. In germline, CDR1 is MNHEY, CDR2 SVGEGT. CDR3 size: 13 residues. The CDR3 sequence is CASSYNRVRSQHF.

The rearrangement links TRBV10-3 to TRBJ2-7; without DNA, the TCRdb call of TRBD1 cannot be checked. The length of the CDR3 is 16 residues. In germline, CDR1 is ENHRY, CDR2 SYGVKD. CDR3 sequence: CAISDDRVLSSYEQYF.

The V gene is TRBV6-1, the J gene TRBJ2-1; TCRdb's D call, TRBD1, is unchecked because there is no DNA. Germline CDR1 and CDR2: MNHNS and SASEGT. This CDR3 comprises 17 residues. The CDR3 region is CASSEVDGNLVIDEQFF.

This sequence joins TRBV15 and TRBJ1-5. The CDR3 has 12 residues. Germline lookup yields CDR1 LNHNV and CDR2 YYDKDF (reference sequence). The CDR3 protein is CATGTPGQPQHF.

The V call is TRBV10-3, the J call TRBJ2-1; the TCRdb D gene call, TRBD2, has no DNA to confirm it. The length of the CDR3 is 22 residues. The germline gives CDR1 ENHRY, CDR2 SYGVKD. The CDR3 is CAISYPGGPGTSGSWSYNEQFF.

V and J are TRBV5-5 and TRBJ1-3; TCRdb returns TRBD1, unconfirmable since there is no DNA. The CDR3 is 13 amino acids. The germline V gene encodes CDR1 SGHKS and CDR2 YYEKEE (reference sequence). The CDR3 is CASSFQGANTIYF.

The chain joins TRBV5-1 to TRBJ2-3; TCRdb picks TRBD1, but there is no DNA to check that call. The CDR3 loop spans 16 amino acids. Per germline, CDR1 SGHRS and CDR2 YFSETQ. The CDR3 reads CASRRGRGAGPDTQYF.

V and J are TRBV29-1 and TRBJ1-4. The CDR3 is 13 residues long. Germline CDR1 SQVTM, CDR2 ANQGSEA. The chain's CDR3 is CSVESQDNEKLFF.

This chain connects TRBV4-3 to TRBJ1-1. This CDR3 region has 14 residues. CDR1 and CDR2 from the germline V gene are LGHNA and YSLEER. This CDR3 reads CASSHDSTNTEAFF.

CDR3 region: CASSLVGQGALGYTF. This chain links TRBV12-3 or TRBV12-4 with TRBJ1-2; the TCRdb call, TRBD1, lacks DNA for checking. There are 15 residues in the CDR3.

The chain combines TRBV7-7 with TRBJ2-2; there is no DNA to check the TCRdb D call of TRBD2. The CDR3 covers 14 residues. Germline values: CDR1 SSHAT, CDR2 FNYEAQ (reference sequence). The CDR3 spells CASSPLAGFGELFF.

CDR3 loop: CASSTDAYEQYF. V usage is TRBV7-8 and J usage is TRBJ2-7. Germline lookup yields CDR1 SGHVS and CDR2 FQNEAQ. The CDR3 consists of 12 residues. The variable domain in full, with the rest retrieved from reference TRBV7-8 and TRBJ2-7, is GAGVSQSPRYKVAKRGQDVALRCDPISGHVSLFWYQQALGQGPEFLTYFQNEAQLDKSGLPSDRFFAERPEGSVSTLKIQRTQQEDSAVYLCASSTDAYEQYFGPGTRLTVT.

The gene calls are TRBV5-1 and TRBJ2-5. This CDR3 has 13 amino acids. The germline V gene encodes CDR1 SGHRS and CDR2 YFSETQ. CDR3 residues: CASSLTEEKTQYF.

The V call is TRBV30, the J call TRBJ2-3; checking the TCRdb D call of TRBD2 is not possible without DNA. Per germline, CDR1 GTSNPN and CDR2 SVGIG (reference sequence). The CDR3 spans 15 residues. The CDR3 loop is CAWSNGGGRGDTQYF.

The chain recombines TRBV12-3 or TRBV12-4 with TRBJ2-1; no DNA is available, so the TRBD2 call from TCRdb remains unchecked. The CDR3 runs to 13 residues. The CDR3 protein is CASSPSGRNEQFF.

V usage is TRBV7-8 and J usage is TRBJ2-2; TCRdb picks TRBD1, but there is no DNA to check that call. Germline V CDR1 and CDR2: SGHVS, FQNEAQ. The CDR3 covers 17 residues. CDR3 region: CASSLPRGETNTGELFF. The full variable domain, completed using reference TRBV7-8 and TRBJ2-2, is GAGVSQSPRYKVAKRGQDVALRCDPISGHVSLFWYQQALGQGPEFLTYFQNEAQLDKSGLPSDRFFAERPEGSVSTLKIQRTQQEDSAVYLCASSLPRGETNTGELFFGEGSRLTVL.

The chain has TRBV19 and TRBJ2-1; TCRdb's assignment of TRBD2 cannot be checked, as there is no DNA. This CDR3 is 11 amino acids long. Per germline, CDR1 LNHDA and CDR2 SQIVND (reference sequence). The chain's CDR3 is CASRLGEVQFF.

The J gene is TRBJ1-4, the V gene TRBV12-3 or TRBV12-4. The CDR3 contains 12 residues. The CDR3 reads CASTLNGEKLFF.

The chain joins TRBV7-9 to TRBJ1-2; TCRdb selects TRBD1, and the lack of DNA leaves this call unchecked. Germline CDR1 is SEHNR and CDR2 is FQNEAQ (reference sequence). The CDR3 is 15 residues long. The CDR3: CASSPTGGANYGYTF.

V is TRBV7-9 and J is TRBJ2-1; TCRdb reports TRBD1, a call that lacks DNA to check it against. The CDR3 is made up of 18 amino acids. Germline V CDR1 and CDR2: SEHNR, FQNEAQ (reference sequence). The CDR3 sequence: CASSLGRAGQTLYNEQFF. Drawing the rest from reference TRBV7-9 and TRBJ2-1, the complete variable domain is DTGVSQNPRHKITKRGQNVTFRCDPISEHNRLYWYRQTLGQGPEFLTYFQNEAQLEKSRLLSDRFSAERPKGSFSTLEIQRTEQGDSAMYLCASSLGRAGQTLYNEQFFGPGTRLTVL.

This chain uses TRBV29-1 with TRBJ2-3. There are 12 residues in the CDR3. In germline, CDR1 is SQVTM, CDR2 ANQGSEA. CDR3: CSVRTAADTQYF.